This T cell receptor (beta chain) derives from a study of cytomegalovirus exposure and HLA in healthy donors. Findings and caveats of the study: 164 TCR beta chains were listed as cytomegalovirus-associated.

In its sample, this clone was seen once. Its specificity is not known. PCR primers comprised 60 Vbeta and 13 Jbeta primers. Clones were sequenced by immunoSEQ multiplex PCR, and TCRdb holds only the in-frame ones, with some missing. Of some 110,000 clones in the sample, about 81% are singletons; the top ten hold 1.3%. V was clipped by 0 bases and J by 5 bases, with 19 bases between them. From germline, CDR1 is SGHDN and CDR2 FVKESK. This CDR3 is built from 17 residues. This clonotype originated in a man younger than 40 in good health and CMV-seronegative. J is TRBJ1-2 and V is TRBV14; unclear D gene. What was sequenced was PBMCs. This CDR3 reads CASSQDSEGGNGYGYTF. CDR3 sequence (DNA): TGTGCCAGCAGCCAAGATTCGGAGGGAGGGAATGGGTATGGCTACACCTTC.